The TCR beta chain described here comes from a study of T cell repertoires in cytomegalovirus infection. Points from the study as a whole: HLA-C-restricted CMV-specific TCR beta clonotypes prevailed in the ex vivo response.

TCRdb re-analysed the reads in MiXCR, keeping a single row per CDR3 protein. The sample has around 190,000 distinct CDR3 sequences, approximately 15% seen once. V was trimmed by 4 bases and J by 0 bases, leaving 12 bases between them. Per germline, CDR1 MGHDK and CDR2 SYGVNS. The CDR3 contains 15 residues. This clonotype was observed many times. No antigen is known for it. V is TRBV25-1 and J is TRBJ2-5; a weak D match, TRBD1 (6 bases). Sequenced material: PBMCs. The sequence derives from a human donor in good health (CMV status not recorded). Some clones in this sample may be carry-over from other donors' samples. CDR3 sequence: CASSAPRGNQETQYF. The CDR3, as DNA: TGTGCCAGCAGTGCCCCGAGGGGGAACCAAGAGACCCAGTACTTC.